This TCR beta chain is drawn from a study of cytomegalovirus exposure and HLA in healthy donors. The overall study: The roughly 120 validation repertoires matched the roughly 700 first-cohort repertoires in platform, a later analysis reported. Notes on the study in general: The study designated fewer than 200 TCR beta chains cytomegalovirus-associated.

The donors were members of the validation cohort comprising about 130 subjects, separate from the approximately 630-subject first cohort. Sequencing used immunoSEQ multiplex PCR; TCRdb keeps in-frame clones, though not all of them. Found here are 150,000 to 180,000 clones, around 83% of them singletons; the top ten hold 2.1%. The CDR3 extends over 16 amino acids. V trimming: 0 bases; J trimming: 1 base; junction bases outside the gene matches: 5. CDR1 and CDR2 from the germline V gene are MNHEY and SVGAGI. Points on this clone: Its specificity is not known.

The genes are TRBV6-5 and TRBJ2-5; TRBD2 matches at 7 bases. The receptor was derived from a human donor in good health. Sequencing was carried out using PBMCs. The CDR3 bases are TGTGCCAGCAGTTACTCGGCTGGCGGGGGCCAAGAGACCCAGTACTTC. This sequence encodes CASSYSAGGGQETQYF.